The text below deals with one TCR beta chain. The antigen is not known. This entry is derived from a study of cytomegalovirus exposure and HLA in healthy donors. Study as a whole: Samples from HLA-typed donors yielded approximately 88 million unique TCRs in an early data release. Of roughly 400 genotyped donors, 75% to 90% grouped in the Caucasian-associated ancestry cluster.

The germline gives CDR1 SGHRS, CDR2 YFSETQ. V shed 3 bases and J shed 4 bases, with 17 bases lying between them. The CDR3 has 16 amino acids. Both 60 Vbeta primers and 13 Jbeta primers went into the PCR. Some clones are missing from TCRdb's copy, which holds only in-frame ones; the method was immunoSEQ multiplex PCR. There are some 120,000 clones in the sample; 74% occur only once, and 2% to 2.5% lies in the top ten. Broader study findings: One variant, a missense change in DCLRE1C, was linked in a later analysis to TCR beta V- and J-gene trimming. Associated with HLA alleles at 0.05 false discovery rate in a later analysis were over 15,000 TCR beta sequences.

Sequenced: PBMCs. This TCR derives from a human donor in good health. V gene TRBV5-1 combines with J gene TRBJ1-3; D possibly corresponds to TRBD1 (5 bases). The CDR3 nucleotides are TGCGCCAGCAGCTCCGGACAACTCGCGGGGGGAAACACCATATATTTT. This gives the protein CASSSGQLAGGNTIYF.